This entry describes one T cell receptor beta chain. This sample was taken from a study of T cell changes during pregnancy in multiple sclerosis. Measured with immunoSEQ multiplex PCR; TCRdb has only the in-frame clones, and not every one. The sample contains about 89,000 clones, over 90% of which appear only once. The CDR3 loop spans 14 amino acids. V lost 3 bases and J lost 6, with 18 bases in between. Germline values: CDR1 GTSNPN, CDR2 SVGIG (reference sequence). The specimen was peripheral blood, collected in the third trimester of pregnancy. This chain links TRBV30 with TRBJ2-7, with D possibly TRBD2 on 5 matching bases. This receptor was taken from a female donor with multiple sclerosis, enrolled in a pregnancy study. Here the CDR3 reads CAWRLQSGHFEQYF. The CDR3, as DNA: TGTGCCTGGAGGCTACAAAGCGGTCATTTCGAGCAGTACTTC.